This TCR beta chain was captured by sequencing in a study of T cell repertoires in cytomegalovirus infection. This clonotype was seen a single time. The V gene's germline CDR1 is SNHLY and CDR2 FYNNEI. V was trimmed by 4 bases and J by 0 bases, leaving 14 bases between them. This CDR3 contains 16 residues. In TCRdb, the reads were re-called with MiXCR into one record per CDR3 protein. The sample holds hundreds of thousands of distinct CDR3 sequences; approximately 24% are singletons and the top ten take 8%. This receptor was taken from a human donor in good health (CMV status not recorded). Some clones in this sample may be carry-over from other donors' samples. The chain links TRBV2 to TRBJ2-3; a weak D match, TRBD1 (6 bases). Sequenced material: CD8+ T cells from PBMCs. The CDR3 protein is CASSGGLVSSTDTQYF. Here the CDR3 DNA reads TGTGCCAGCAGTGGGGGGCTCGTGTCTAGCACAGATACGCAGTATTTT. Full variable domain (remainder filled in from reference TRBV2 and TRBJ2-3): EPEVTQTPSHQVTQMGQEVILRCVPISNHLYFYWYRQILGQKVEFLVSFYNNEISEKSEIFDDQFSVERPDGSNFTLKIRSTKLEDSAMYFCASSGGLVSSTDTQYFGPGTRLTVL.